Listed below are T cell receptor beta chains from one sample, sequenced in a study of blood T cell repertoires in COVID-19. Using immunoSEQ multiplex PCR, the repertoire was profiled, and TCRdb retains in-frame clones only, with some absent. The table has a few hundred thousand clones, around nine tenths seen once. Sequencing was done on a sample of peripheral blood. The receptors derive from a woman in her twenties or thirties with COVID-19, enrolled during active disease. The CDR3 runs from the conserved cysteine through the conserved F or W. Fields, in order: clone size, J gene, D gene, V gene, CDR3 DNA, CDR3 protein. The D gene is left open where the match is weak. Expanded clones get a size class; other rows say once, few or many, or leave the size out.

>.|TRBJ2-1|TRBD2|TRBV27
TGTGCCAGCAAGGCTAGCGGGATCCATGAGCAGTTCTTC
CASKASGIHEQFF
>.|TRBJ2-1|TRBD2|TRBV6-2/TRBV6-3
TGTGCCAGCAGTTGGGGACTAGCTCGGGAGCAGTTCTTC
CASSWGLAREQFF
>.|TRBJ1-4|TRBD1|TRBV6-2/TRBV6-3
TGTGCCAGCAGCGGACAGGGGAGGGCTGAAAAACTGTTTTTT
CASSGQGRAEKLFF
>.|TRBJ1-1|.|TRBV5-1
TGCGCCAGCAGCACCCAGGAGAACACTGAAGCTTTCTTT
CASSTQENTEAFF
>.|TRBJ2-7|TRBD1|TRBV5-1
TGCGCCAGCAGCTTTTCGGGACAGGGTTACCACGAGCAGTACTTC
CASSFSGQGYHEQYF
>.|TRBJ1-6|TRBD1|TRBV13
TGTGCCAGCAGCTTAGGCAGGGGGGCACCCCTCCACTTT
CASSLGRGAPLHF
>.|TRBJ2-1|TRBD2|TRBV30
TGTGCCTGGACTCTAGCGGGAGACTTGGGTGAGCAGTTCTTC
CAWTLAGDLGEQFF
>.|TRBJ2-1|.|TRBV5-4
TGTGCCAGCAGCGATACGGGGGATGAGCAGTTCTTC
CASSDTGDEQFF
>.|TRBJ2-7|TRBD2|TRBV18
TGTGCCAGCTCACTCCGGGGAGCGGGAGGGTTTCCCTACGAGCAGTACTTC
CASSLRGAGGFPYEQYF
>few|TRBJ1-2|.|TRBV10-1
TGCGCCCCCCCTAGCCGGGGCTACACCTTC
CAPPSRGYTF
>.|TRBJ2-7|.|TRBV4-3
TGCGCCAGCAGCCAAGATCTTCCTAGCGACTCCTACGAGCAGTACTTC
CASSQDLPSDSYEQYF
>.|TRBJ1-4|.|TRBV19
TGTGCCAGTAGTATAGGCCAGGCCGTGCAGAATGAAAAACTGTTTTTT
CASSIGQAVQNEKLFF
>.|TRBJ2-3|TRBD2|TRBV24-1
TGTGCCACCAGTGGGGGGAGGGGAGATACGCAGTATTTT
CATSGGRGDTQYF
>.|TRBJ2-7|.|TRBV19
TGTGCCAGTAGTCTAGCAGGGGCGGACAACGAGCAGTACTTC
CASSLAGADNEQYF
>.|TRBJ1-1|TRBD1|TRBV9
TGTGCCAGCAGCCTAGGCGGATTGAGACAGGGGGCTGCTGAAGCTTTCTTT
CASSLGGLRQGAAEAFF
>.|TRBJ2-6|.|TRBV12-3/TRBV12-4
TGTGCCGGGTGGTGGAGTGGGGCCAACGTCCTGACTTTC
CAGWWSGANVLTF
>few|TRBJ1-2|TRBD1|TRBV6-2/TRBV6-3
TGTGCCAGCAGTTCCTGGACAGGGGCCTATGGCTACACCTTC
CASSSWTGAYGYTF
>.|TRBJ2-7|TRBD1|TRBV27
TGTGCCAGCAGTCCCGGACAGGGCGGCTACGAGCAGTACTTC
CASSPGQGGYEQYF
>.|TRBJ2-1|TRBD2|TRBV6-1
TGTGCCAGCAGTGAAGTCGAGGAGCGGGAGATGGATGAGCAGTTCTTC
CASSEVEEREMDEQFF
>once|TRBJ2-6|.|TRBV4-1
TGCGCCAGCAGCCAAGGAGGCGGGGCCAACGTCCTGACTTTC
CASSQGGGANVLTF
>once|TRBJ1-1|.|TRBV30
TGTGCCTGGAGGCCCAGGGTTAGCACTGAAGCTTTCTTT
CAWRPRVSTEAFF
>once|TRBJ1-4|TRBD1|TRBV29-1
TGCAGCGTTACTCCGGGACAGGGTGGGACCGAAAAACTGTTTTTT
CSVTPGQGGTEKLFF
>.|TRBJ2-5|TRBD1|TRBV7-3
TGTGCCAGCAGCCCCGACAGGGGGCGCGGAGAGACCCAGTACTTC
CASSPDRGRGETQYF
>.|TRBJ1-1|.|TRBV12-3/TRBV12-4
TGTGCCAGCAGTTTGGCGGAGGACACTGAAGCTTTCTTT
CASSLAEDTEAFF
>.|TRBJ2-7|TRBD1|TRBV2
TGTGCCAGCAGCGACCGGGACAGGGATGACGAGCAGTACTTC
CASSDRDRDDEQYF
>once|TRBJ2-7|TRBD2|TRBV2
TGTGCCAGCAGCAGACTAGCGGGCGCCTACGAGCAGTACTTC
CASSRLAGAYEQYF
>.|TRBJ1-5|TRBD1|TRBV3-1/TRBV3-2
TGTGCCAGCAGCTCGGGACAGGCCGGTAATCAGCCCCAGCATTTT
CASSSGQAGNQPQHF
>few|TRBJ2-3|.|TRBV2
TGTGCCAGCAGTGAAACATCGGGTTTGCCAGATACGCAGTATTTT
CASSETSGLPDTQYF
>.|TRBJ1-2|TRBD1|TRBV6-5
TGTGCCAGCCGGGACAGCACTAACTATGGCTACACCTTC
CASRDSTNYGYTF
>.|TRBJ2-1|.|TRBV28
TGTGCCAGCAGTTTACTTATGGCTTCATCTGAGCAGTTCTTC
CASSLLMASSEQFF
>.|TRBJ1-4|TRBD1|TRBV23-1
TGCGCCAGCAGTCGTTTCCCGGGACAGGGAGGCGAAAAACTGTTTTTT
CASSRFPGQGGEKLFF
>.|TRBJ1-5|TRBD1|TRBV6-6
TGTGCCAGCAGCCATCGACAGGGGAGCAATCAGCCCCAGCATTTT
CASSHRQGSNQPQHF
>.|TRBJ2-7|.|TRBV20-1
TGCAGTGTTGGGCCCTACGAGCAGTACTTC
CSVGPYEQYF